The 6 T cell receptor beta chains below were found in one sample sequenced in a study of CD8+CD57+ T cells in acquired aplastic anemia. Individuals selected for sequencing had exhibited CD8+CD57+ cell expansion on flow cytometry. Profiling that covered TCR beta VDJ and CDR3 relied on genomic DNA as its template. Each CDR3 protein gets one entry after TCRdb re-called the reads with MiXCR. Of 260,000 or so distinct CDR3 sequences listed, roughly 82% are singletons. What was sequenced was sorted CD4+, CD8+, or CD8+CD57+ T cells (not recorded which) from PBMCs. These receptors were collected from a human donor with aplastic anemia.

This clonotype was picked up a small number of times. The chain combines TRBV19 with TRBJ2-1; 12 bases fit TRBD2. The CDR3 has 15 amino acids. V shed 8 bases and J 9 bases; nucleotides not matched to a gene: 11. Looked up from germline, CDR1 is LNHDA and CDR2 is SQIVND (reference sequence). The CDR3: CASYHKTSGRSEQFF. As DNA, the CDR3 is TGTGCCAGTTACCATAAGACTAGCGGGAGATCTGAGCAGTTCTTC.

Comment on this clonotype: Because the CDR3's place on the DNA is in doubt, the DNA is left out and the CDR3 is given as listed by TCRdb. The chain is built from TRBV7-9 and TRBJ1-1; the D call TRBD1 from the table was never checked on the DNA. The CDR3 has 15 amino acids, counting both end residues. The germline CDR1 and CDR2 sequences are SEHNR and FQNEAQ (reference sequence). This CDR3 reads CASSLDPQGFGPGFF.

A remark on this clonotype: This CDR3 is missing its conserved last phenylalanine or tryptophan, likely due to a read error. No DNA is shown, since the ends of the CDR3 on it are uncertain; the CDR3 is the one TCRdb lists. The chain employs TRBV2 and TRBJ2-7; TRBD1, the D gene given by the table, was not confirmed from the DNA. The germline V gene encodes CDR1 SNHLY and CDR2 FYNNEI. With termini counted, the CDR3 has 15 amino acids. CDR3 region: CASRDGGPVTHYFGP.

This clonotype was seen only a few times. This chain uses TRBV5-6 with TRBJ2-2; D may be TRBD2 (5 bases). CDR3 length equals 16 residues. Trimming pared 0 bases from V and 2 bases from J, leaving 11 bases between. The germline V gene has CDR1 SGHDT and CDR2 YYEEEE. CDR3 sequence (DNA): TGTGCCAGCAGCTTGGAGAGGGCAGATAACACCGGGGAGCTGTTTTTT. Its translation is CASSLERADNTGELFF.

The rearrangement uses TRBV24-1 and TRBJ1-2, with no clear D. Per germline, CDR1 KGHDR and CDR2 SFDVKD. This CDR3 spans 16 amino acids. Trimming cost V 7 bases and J 5 bases, with 22 bases left between them. In DNA form, the CDR3 reads TGTGCCACCAGCTTGGAGAGGACCGGGCTCGTATATGGCTACACCTTC. This sequence encodes CATSLERTGLVYGYTF.

The chain recombines TRBV2 with TRBJ2-1; TRBD2 aligns across 12 bases. The CDR3 runs 13 residues. Germline CDR1 and CDR2: SNHLY and FYNNEI. After removal of 6 bases from V and 15 bases from J, the junction contained 9 bases not matched to a gene. CDR3 protein: CASSHGLAGSLFF. DNA of the CDR3: TGTGCCAGCAGCCACGGACTAGCGGGAAGTCTGTTCTTC.